The 26 T cell receptor beta chains presented below share a single source sample, sequenced in a study of identical twins. TCRdb processed the 5' RACE reads anew with MiXCR; each CDR3 protein has one entry. Counted here are approximately 530,000 distinct CDR3 sequences, 20% to 25% occurring once; the ten biggest clones make up 0.48%. The sample was also reused in another study, on yellow fever vaccine responses in identical twins.

The sample was CD4+ T cells sorted from blood. All receptors derive from a young woman in good health.

The chain uses TRBV9 and TRBJ2-1; 10 bases map to TRBD1. Germline assignment: CDR1 SGDLS and CDR2 YYNGEE. There are 15 residues in the CDR3. The V segment lost 0 bases and the J segment 6 bases; nucleotides outside the gene matches: 3. The CDR3 sequence: CASSVAGTGANEQFF. The CDR3 DNA reads TGTGCCAGCAGCGTAGCCGGGACAGGGGCCAATGAGCAGTTCTTC.

This rearrangement joins TRBV24-1 to TRBJ1-1; D gene unclear. Germline CDR1 is KGHDR and CDR2 is SFDVKD. The CDR3 totals 13 residues. The V end lost 10 bases, the J end lost 1 base, and 12 bases lay between the germline ends. The DNA of the CDR3 is TGTGCCACGAAAGGGCGGACGAACACTGAAGCTTTCTTT. This encodes CATKGRTNTEAFF.

The CDR3 loop reads CASSVGGTYEQYF. The DNA of the CDR3 is TGTGCCAGCAGCGTAGGGGGGACCTACGAGCAGTACTTC. This chain uses TRBV9 with TRBJ2-7; D may correspond to TRBD1 or TRBD2 (5 bases each). CDR1 is SGDLS, CDR2 YYNGEE, per germline. The CDR3 runs 13 residues. V lost 0 bases and J lost 2, with 6 bases in between.

In its sample, this clonotype was seen a few times. V usage is TRBV18 and J usage is TRBJ2-7; 8 nucleotides match TRBD1. CDR3 length: 13 amino acids. Per the germline V gene, CDR1 is KGHSH and CDR2 is LQKENI. J gave up 3 bases and V 6 bases, and 4 bases lay outside the gene matches. The CDR3 here is CASSPGQDYEQYF. The CDR3 DNA follows: TGTGCCAGCTCCCCGGGACAGGACTACGAGCAGTACTTC.

CDR3 nucleotide sequence: TGTGCCAGCAGCCCCCGACTGGGGAATCATTACGAGCAGTACTTC. Protein product: CASSPRLGNHYEQYF. The chain uses TRBV14 and TRBJ2-7; D uncertain. This CDR3 is built from 15 residues. V dropped 4 bases and J dropped 4 bases, with 17 bases sitting between them. The germline V gene encodes CDR1 SGHDN and CDR2 FVKESK.

V usage is TRBV18 and J usage is TRBJ2-5; D uncertain. The germline gives CDR1 KGHSH, CDR2 LQKENI. The CDR3 extends over 12 amino acids. V dropped 5 bases and J dropped 3 bases, with 7 bases sitting between them. CDR3 sequence (DNA): TGTGCCAGCTCAAGGCAGGAAGAGACCCAGTACTTC. It codes for CASSRQEETQYF.

CDR3 in amino acids: CASSHRDRANTGELFF. The CDR3, as DNA: TGTGCCAGCAGCCACCGGGACAGGGCGAACACCGGGGAGCTGTTTTTT. The chain joins TRBV11-2 to TRBJ2-2; the match to TRBD1 covers 9 bases. Germline loops: CDR1 SGHAT, CDR2 FQNNGV. This CDR3 region has 16 residues. The ends lost 5 bases at V and 0 bases at J; junction bases unmatched: 4.

This clonotype was seen many times. The chain has TRBV12-3 or TRBV12-4 and TRBJ2-2, with 8 bases identical to TRBD2. The trim removed 2 bases at V and 0 bases at J, leaving 5 bases unmatched. The CDR3 runs to 17 residues. The CDR3 here is CASSLSAGATNTGELFF. CDR3 nucleotides: TGTGCCAGCAGTTTATCAGCGGGGGCCACGAACACCGGGGAGCTGTTTTTT.

In its sample, this clonotype was seen a few times. V and J are TRBV7-9 and TRBJ2-1, with D possibly being TRBD1 (6 bases). The CDR3 runs to 13 residues. Germline V gives CDR1 SEHNR, CDR2 FQNEAQ (reference sequence). V was pared by 0 bases and J by 10 bases, with 10 bases between. CDR3 sequence reads: CASSLAGAGEQFF. For the CDR3, the DNA is TGTGCCAGCAGCTTAGCGGGGGCAGGCGAGCAGTTCTTC.

This clonotype appeared a few times. The V and J genes are TRBV7-2 and TRBJ2-3; D may be TRBD2 (5 bases). The V gene's germline CDR1 is SGHTA and CDR2 FQGNSA. This CDR3 comprises 16 residues. V was clipped by 2 bases and J by 0 bases, with 12 bases between them. The CDR3 coding sequence is TGTGCCAGCAGCTTAAATGGAGCGGCTAGCACAGATACGCAGTATTTT. Protein sequence: CASSLNGAASTDTQYF.

This clonotype was detected ten times or more. The genes are TRBV20-1 and TRBJ2-3; unclear D gene. The germline V gene encodes CDR1 DFQATT and CDR2 SNEGSKA (reference sequence). Trimming took off 3 bases at V and 3 bases at J, with 7 bases between the two ends. This CDR3 has 12 amino acids. The DNA of the CDR3 is TGCAGTGCTAGCACTTCAACAGATACGCAGTATTTT. Translating it yields CSASTSTDTQYF.

This clonotype has only a few counts. The chain links TRBV12-3 or TRBV12-4 to TRBJ2-7; D unresolved. The CDR3 contains 11 residues. V lost 3 bases to trimming and J lost 7 bases, with 7 bases between them. The CDR3 region is CASSLQREQYF. CDR3 sequence (DNA): TGTGCCAGCAGTTTGCAAAGGGAGCAGTACTTC.

This clonotype was seen a few times. The rearrangement uses TRBV5-1 and TRBJ2-1; the match to TRBD2 covers 12 bases. The CDR3 contains 19 residues. Germline loops: CDR1 SGHRS, CDR2 YFSETQ. J gave up 0 bases and V 4 bases, and 11 bases lay outside the gene matches. The CDR3 DNA sequence: TGCGCCAGCAGCCAGACGGGGACTAGCGGGCAAAGCTCCTACAATGAGCAGTTCTTC. Protein sequence: CASSQTGTSGQSSYNEQFF.

This clonotype has at least ten counts. The gene calls are TRBV10-2 and TRBJ1-2; D is perhaps TRBD1 (5 bases). Germline V gene lookup returns CDR1 WSHSY and CDR2 SAAADI. The CDR3 runs 13 residues. Trimming cost V 4 bases and J 5 bases, with 11 bases left between them. CDR3 coding DNA: TGCGCCAGCAGTGGACAGTCGTTATATGGCTACACCTTC. Amino acids: CASSGQSLYGYTF.

In its sample, this clonotype was seen a few times. The CDR3 region has the DNA TGCGCCAGCAGCTACAAATCCGGGACAGTGAACACCGGGGAGCTGTTTTTT. Its translation: CASSYKSGTVNTGELFF. J is TRBJ2-2 and V is TRBV5-1, with 7 nucleotides matching TRBD1. The CDR3 spans 17 residues. Trimming cost V 3 bases and J 1 base; bases outside gene matches: 9. Per germline, CDR1 SGHRS and CDR2 YFSETQ.

V gene TRBV4-1 combines with J gene TRBJ1-6, with TRBD1 matching 7 bases. The CDR3 spans 15 residues. Unmatched junction bases numbered 4, after V lost 1 base and J lost 7 bases. Germline-derived CDR1 and CDR2 are MGHRA and YSYEKL. DNA of the CDR3: TGCGCCAGCAGCCAAGCCGACAGGGAGAATTCACCCCTCCACTTT. Protein: CASSQADRENSPLHF.

The J gene is TRBJ2-1, the V gene TRBV24-1; 9 bases line up with TRBD2. In germline, CDR1 is KGHDR, CDR2 SFDVKD. The CDR3 is made up of 15 amino acids. The V segment lost 1 base and the J segment 6 bases; nucleotides outside the gene matches: 3. The CDR3 loop reads CATSDFGSGSNEQFF. The CDR3 DNA reads TGTGCCACCAGTGATTTCGGTAGCGGGAGCAATGAGCAGTTCTTC.

The J gene is TRBJ1-1, the V gene TRBV10-2; no clear D gene. The CDR3 loop spans 15 amino acids. CDR1 is WSHSY and CDR2 is SAAADI in the germline V gene. Trimming left V 0 bases short and J 1 base short, with 9 bases between. The CDR3 DNA reads as TGCGCCAGCAGTGAGTCCGCGCAGAGGAACACTGAAGCTTTCTTT. It codes for CASSESAQRNTEAFF.

This clonotype was recorded a few times. V gene TRBV6-1 combines with J gene TRBJ2-7; 7 nucleotides agree with TRBD1. The CDR3 covers 15 residues. Germline V gene lookup returns CDR1 MNHNS and CDR2 SASEGT. Trimming at V came to 6 bases and at J to 1 base, leaving 9 bases not matched to a gene. In DNA form, the CDR3 reads TGTGCCAGCAGCCCGTCGACAGGGCGTTCCTACGAGCAGTACTTC. It is translated as CASSPSTGRSYEQYF.

This clonotype was seen a few times. V gene TRBV7-8 combines with J gene TRBJ1-5, with D unresolved. V gave up 5 bases and J gave up 4 bases, with 15 bases separating them. From germline, CDR1 is SGHVS and CDR2 FQNEAQ. This CDR3 has 15 amino acids. This CDR3 reads CASSAQSQANQPQHF. The CDR3 DNA reads as TGTGCCAGCAGCGCCCAGAGCCAAGCGAATCAGCCCCAGCATTTT.

This chain connects TRBV5-1 to TRBJ2-7; the match to TRBD1 covers 11 bases. CDR1 is SGHRS, CDR2 YFSETQ, per germline. The CDR3 totals 17 residues. Trimming took 4 bases from V and 6 from J; bases not matched to a gene: 15. The CDR3 DNA reads TGCGCCAGCAGCCACGGACAGGGGGCCCATCGGGTATGCGAGCAGTACGTC. Amino acids: CASSHGQGAHRVCEQYV.

This clonotype has only a few counts. This chain uses TRBV20-1 with TRBJ2-3; 10 bases fit TRBD2. The V and J ends lost 4 bases and 6 bases, in that order; junction bases with no gene match: 13. CDR1 is DFQATT and CDR2 is SNEGSKA in the germline V gene (reference sequence). The CDR3 contains 16 residues. The CDR3 sequence is CSAIIAGGGSGDTQYF. The CDR3 nucleotides read TGCAGTGCTATAATAGCGGGAGGAGGTTCAGGGGATACGCAGTATTTT.

The gene calls are TRBV29-1 and TRBJ2-1; TRBD2 agrees at 8 bases. Germline V gene sequence: CDR1 SQVTM, CDR2 ANQGSEA. The CDR3 covers 13 residues. V dropped 3 bases and J dropped 6; count of bases not matched to a gene: 4. As DNA, the CDR3 is TGCAGCGTTGATATTACTAGCGGCAATGAGCAGTTCTTC. This translates into CSVDITSGNEQFF.

V and J are TRBV12-5 and TRBJ1-2; D unclear. This CDR3 spans 13 amino acids. From germline, CDR1 is LGHNT and CDR2 FRNRAP. Trimming removed 6 bases at V and 4 bases at J, with 12 bases between. DNA of the CDR3: TGTGCTAGTGGCTCTTCATCGGGCTATGGCTACACCTTC. Protein sequence: CASGSSSGYGYTF.

The CDR3 DNA is TGTGCCAGTCTGCAGGGATACACCGGGGAGCTGTTTTTT. It yields the protein CASLQGYTGELFF. The chain combines TRBV6-1 with TRBJ2-2, with D tentatively TRBD1 (5 bases). Trimming removed 9 bases at V and 3 bases at J, with 11 bases between. Germline CDR1 MNHNS, CDR2 SASEGT. The CDR3 is 13 amino acids.

The chain uses TRBV10-3 and TRBJ2-4; the D call may be TRBD1 or TRBD2 (5 bases each). The CDR3 has 12 residues. Between the trimmed V and J ends, which lost 4 bases and 16 bases, there was a span of 17 bases. Germline loops: CDR1 ENHRY, CDR2 SYGVKD. In DNA, the CDR3 is TGTGCCATCAGTGTTGAAGGGTGGGACCAATACTTC. It yields the protein CAISVEGWDQYF.